This TCR beta chain derives from a study of blood T cell repertoires in COVID-19. Study overall: PBMCs, B-cell-depleted T cells, or T cells provided the cDNA or gDNA that made up the material.

The V gene's germline CDR1 is SGHTA and CDR2 FQGNSA. V was trimmed by 1 base and J by 6 bases, leaving 12 bases between them. The CDR3 spans 15 residues. In the study's own analysis: Using reference gene primer amplification, nucleated cell counts were estimated. Here immunoSEQ multiplex PCR was the method, and the copy in TCRdb shows in-frame clones only, minus some. V and J calls and clone size are those listed in that table; D and trimming were worked out from the DNA. There are under 300,000 clones in the sample; 89% occur only once, and 4% to 5% lies in the top ten. The chain has TRBV7-2 and TRBJ1-4; maybe TRBD1 (5 bases). Sequenced material: peripheral blood. This clonotype was sampled from a woman aged 35 to 49 who had recovered from COVID-19. The CDR3 reads CASSLGAGIHEKLFF. The CDR3 region has the DNA TGTGCCAGCAGCTTAGGGGCAGGGATCCATGAAAAACTGTTTTTT.